This T cell receptor beta chain was observed in a study of cytomegalovirus exposure and HLA in healthy donors. About the study: The 100 to 150 validation repertoires and the approximately 700 first-cohort repertoires shared a platform, a later analysis reported.

Germline values: CDR1 SGHNT, CDR2 YYREEE (reference sequence). CDR3 length: 14 residues. J gave up 2 bases and V 3 bases, and 4 bases lay outside the gene matches. About this clone: Its matching antigen is unknown.

Produced via immunoSEQ multiplex PCR; TCRdb's table is partial and in-frame only. The repertoire holds some 150,000 clones, with roughly 89% as singletons. Notes on the study in general: Researchers counted 164 TCR beta chains as cytomegalovirus-associated.

This TCR derives from a woman between 25 and 40 years old in good health and CMV-seronegative. This chain links TRBV5-4 with TRBJ2-5; 7 bases fit TRBD2. The sequenced sample was PBMCs. Here the CDR3 reads CASSWWGGQETQYF. The CDR3, as DNA: TGTGCCAGCAGCTGGTGGGGGGGACAAGAGACCCAGTACTTC.